This T cell receptor beta chain emerged from a study of blood T cells in healthy people across ages (dated by TCRdb to between 2014 and 2016). Regarding the study in general: In model experiments, template switching captured roughly one uniquely barcoded TCR beta cDNA molecule for every two T cells. Using deep sequencing normalized with unique cDNA molecular identifiers, the study measured how TCR beta repertoire diversity changes with age. The donors were split into four age groups: young (average around 17 years), middle-aged (39), aged (approximately 60) and long-lived (more than 80). To avoid experimental bias, donors of different ages were randomly spread across the sequencing lanes. The study analyzed two additional independent replicas of 1 million unique cDNA reads from the same blood draw for two donors, one aged 18 to 29 and one aged 80 or older. Here is what the overall study found, with its caveats: The long-lived group showed more naive CD4+ T cells, fewer expanded clones and increased TCR diversity than the aged group, suggesting age selection. Observed TCR beta diversity per million T cells fell roughly linearly with age, and a significant reduction was already apparent by age roughly 40. Since profiling was done on bulk unsorted PBMCs, naive and antigen-experienced compartments could not be conclusively compared. There was a strong correlation between observed TCR beta diversity and the percentage of naive T cells measured by flow cytometry. Estimates of total diversity from one million sequenced T cells were regarded as lower bounds and underestimates. Because donor CMV infection status was unknown, age-related changes in expanded clonotypes were potentially confounded.

Library preparation employed 5' RACE. Sequencing used an Illumina HiSeq 2500. A second PCR of about 7 to 12 cycles was run with a J-beta primer mix and a sample-barcoded 5' primer. A unique molecular identifier was introduced onto each TCR beta cDNA molecule by a template-switch 5' adaptor carrying 12 random nucleotides. At least 3 million CDR3-containing paired-end reads were obtained from each sample. The Mint cDNA synthesis kit, primed by a TRBC-specific oligonucleotide, was used to synthesize first-strand cDNA from all RNA. All cDNA was treated with uracil-DNA glycosylase and then went through a first 18-cycle PCR with the universal primers M1SS and BC2_uni_R. Turning to the authors' computational methods: Each sample was normalized by randomly selecting 1 million high-quality reads, each carrying a distinct molecular identifier. Reads sharing molecular identifiers were discarded rather than binned into consensus sequences. MiTCR, with a Q25 quality threshold and the strictest error-elimination algorithm, was used for CDR3 identification, clonotype clustering and error correction. A nonparametric unseen species model with Euler transformation was used to estimate a lower bound on total TCR beta diversity. TCRdb took the public reads, trimmed them with fastp at Q25, ran MiXCR for clone calling and kept in-frame beta chains. One record per CDR3 amino acid sequence lists the most common genes and DNA. In this record, the V and J calls reflect TCRdb's handling and not the investigators' own analysis. The sample profile shows about 1.4 million distinct CDR3 sequences; approximately 60% of them were found once. Of the sample, about 6.7% falls within the top ten clones.

The junction shows trimming of 1 base on V and 6 bases on J, and the gene matches do not reach 4 bases of it. CDR1 SEHNR and CDR2 FQNEAQ were looked up in the germline V gene (reference sequence). CDR3 length: 15 amino acids, cysteine to phenylalanine. Just CDR3 DNA is preserved here, 45 bases in frame from base 1. This clonotype was observed a handful of times. No antigen is known for it. No base qualities exist here, and no much larger clone lies one base off it. Systemically healthy Caucasian individuals from Russia, 39 in total and aged roughly 6 to 90 years, were included as donors. Each donor gave 8 to 10 milliliters of peripheral blood, drawn into EDTA-treated Vacutainer tubes. PBMCs were isolated by Ficoll-Paque density-gradient centrifugation, with at least 7 million obtained per sample. Trizol reagent was used to extract total RNA from the PBMCs, yielding at least 5.5 micrograms per sample. For every donor, an aliquot of PBMCs went through flow cytometry to measure the percentages of naive CD45RAhigh/CD27high T cells.

This sequence originates from a man between 18 and 29 years old in good health. The rearranged chain carries TRBV7-9 and TRBJ1-5, and TRBD1 aligns with 9 junction nucleotides. Sequenced: blood. The nucleotide sequence is TGTGCCAGCAGCTTAGGGGGACAGGGTATTCAGCCCCAGCATTTT. This translates into CASSLGGQGIQPQHF.